The 30 T cell receptor beta chains in this list originate from one sample, sequenced in a study of T-cell reconstitution after alpha-beta-depleted transplantation in children (dated by TCRdb to the mid-2010s). What this sample's treatment or condition label stands for: allogeneic hematopoietic cell transplantation with graft depleted of TCRalphabeta T cells and CD19 B cells. Library prep was done by PCR. Instrument on record: Illumina HiSeq 2500. Molecular barcoding was employed in the preparation of TCR libraries, with unique molecular identifiers being used to normalize TCRbeta repertoire quantification. The public sequencing data were trimmed at Q25 with fastp and processed into clonotypes with MiXCR by TCRdb, which kept only in-frame beta chains. Records with the same CDR3 protein are collapsed into one entry carrying the most frequent genes and DNA. The sample profile shows a few hundred thousand distinct CDR3 sequences; roughly 23% of them were found once. The top ten clonotypes cover roughly 2.6% of the sample.

The sample here was PBMCs, taken before TCRalphabeta/CD19-depleted stem cell transplant. Receptors originate from a girl between 2 and 10 years old with Fanconi anemia, due to receive a stem cell transplant.

This clonotype was recorded at least ten times. The V call is TRBV4-2, the J call TRBJ2-1; 8 bases match TRBD1. V lost 0 bases to trimming and J lost 10 bases; unmatched junction nucleotides: 11. Germline lookup yields CDR1 LGHNA and CDR2 YNFKEQ. The CDR3 runs to 16 residues. CDR3 protein: CASSQDWTGYGGEQFF. CDR3 coding DNA: TGTGCCAGCAGCCAAGATTGGACAGGGTATGGGGGGGAGCAGTTCTTC.

This clonotype has a count of ten or more. The chain uses TRBV12-3 or TRBV12-4 and TRBJ1-1; the D is unclear. The length of the CDR3 is 12 residues. V was clipped by 3 bases and J by 10 bases, with 12 bases between them. Written as DNA, the CDR3 is TGTGCCAGCAGTTTCATGGGAGAGGGAGCTTTCTTT. It is translated as CASSFMGEGAFF.

The chain has TRBV6-2 or TRBV6-3 and TRBJ2-1, with 8 bases fitting TRBD2. V was pared by 8 bases and J by 7 bases, with 4 bases of the junction left unmatched. Germline loops: CDR1 MNHEY, CDR2 SVGEGT. There are 12 residues in the CDR3. CDR3 sequence: CASWLAGNEQFF. The CDR3 bases are TGTGCCAGCTGGTTAGCGGGGAATGAGCAGTTCTTC.

This clonotype was detected many times. The chain couples TRBV20-1 to TRBJ2-2; D remains unclear. CDR1 and CDR2 (germline): DFQATT, SNEGSKA (reference sequence). This CDR3 comprises 14 residues. V lost 3 bases to trimming and J lost 1 base, with 9 bases between them. CDR3 loop: CSARSLLNTGELFF. CDR3 coding DNA: TGCAGTGCTAGGTCCCTACTGAACACCGGGGAGCTGTTTTTT.

This clonotype was seen many times. The rearrangement joins TRBV15 to TRBJ2-7, with 8 bases lining up with TRBD2. Germline CDR1 and CDR2: LNHNV and YYDKDF (reference sequence). The junction had 6 bases not matched to a gene; V was cut back by 0 bases and J by 2 bases. CDR3 length: 16 amino acids. CDR3 DNA sequence: TGTGCCACCAGCAGAGATGGGGCGGGAGGCCCCTACGAGCAGTACTTC. Translation: CATSRDGAGGPYEQYF.

This clonotype was counted ten times or more. The chain carries TRBV6-5 and TRBJ2-7; 9 bases map to TRBD1. J gave up 1 base and V 5 bases, and 3 bases lay outside the gene matches. The germline CDR1 and CDR2 sequences are MNHEY and SVGAGI. The CDR3 spans 14 residues. CDR3 residues: CASSSGTGSYEQYF. CDR3 coding DNA: TGTGCCAGCAGTAGCGGGACAGGGTCCTACGAGCAGTACTTC.

Note on this clonotype: At one boundary the junction diverges from the germline segment, which might be a read error. The chain carries TRBV20-1 and TRBJ2-1, with 8 bases that match TRBD2. Germline values: CDR1 DFQATT, CDR2 SNEGSKA (reference sequence). The length of the CDR3 is 17 residues. CDR3 loop: CCARFSGLAYVYNEQFF. DNA for the CDR3: TGCTGTGCTAGATTTAGTGGACTAGCCTACGTTTACAATGAGCAGTTCTTC.

This clonotype was seen at least ten times. The CDR3 reads CASSYVGLAADTQYF. The CDR3 bases are TGTGCCAGCAGTTACGTGGGACTAGCGGCAGATACGCAGTATTTT. The rearrangement uses TRBV6-5 and TRBJ2-3; 11 positions match TRBD2. The V gene end was trimmed by 2 bases and the J gene end by 4 bases; junction bases not matched to a gene: 2. The germline V gene has CDR1 MNHEY and CDR2 SVGAGI. The length of the CDR3 is 15 residues.

V usage is TRBV11-2 and J usage is TRBJ2-7, with 8 nucleotides matching TRBD2. V shed 5 bases and J 5 bases; nucleotides not matched to a gene: 11. In germline, CDR1 is SGHAT, CDR2 FQNNGV. There are 15 residues in the CDR3. The chain's CDR3 is CASSPSGSLGNEQYF. The CDR3 DNA follows: TGTGCCAGCAGCCCCAGCGGGAGTCTCGGGAACGAGCAGTACTTC. The full variable domain, in which reference TRBV11-2 and TRBJ2-7 provide the parts outside the CDR3, is EAGVAQSPRYKIIEKRQSVAFWCNPISGHATLYWYQQILGQGPKLLIQFQNNGVVDDSQLPKDRFSAERLKGVDSTLKIQPAKLEDSAVYLCASSPSGSLGNEQYFGPGTRLTVT.

This clonotype appeared many times. The rearrangement links TRBV15 to TRBJ1-2, with TRBD1 matching over 8 bases. This CDR3 contains 15 residues. The V gene end was trimmed by 0 bases and the J gene end by 1 base; junction bases not matched to a gene: 1. Germline CDR1 and CDR2: LNHNV and YYDKDF (reference sequence). The CDR3 loop is CATSRDTGGNYGYTF. The CDR3 DNA reads TGTGCCACCAGCAGAGATACAGGGGGTAACTATGGCTACACCTTC. The full variable domain, in which reference TRBV15 and TRBJ1-2 provide the parts outside the CDR3, is DAMVIQNPRYQVTQFGKPVTLSCSQTLNHNVMYWYQQKSSQAPKLLFHYYDKDFNNEADTPDNFQSRRPNTSFCFLDIRSPGLGDTAMYLCATSRDTGGNYGYTFGSGTRLTVV.

Here the CDR3 reads CSALNPMNTEAFF. The DNA of the CDR3 is TGCAGTGCCCTAAATCCCATGAACACTGAAGCTTTCTTT. The chain is built from TRBV20-1 and TRBJ1-1; D not resolved. This CDR3 has 13 amino acids. Germline values: CDR1 DFQATT, CDR2 SNEGSKA (reference sequence). Trimming stripped 6 bases from V and 0 bases from J, with 11 bases between.

This clonotype occurred many times. The chain employs TRBV29-1 and TRBJ2-1; weak D call: TRBD2 (5 bases). This CDR3 contains 14 residues. Between the trimmed V and J ends, which lost 8 bases and 0 bases, there was a span of 14 bases. Germline-derived CDR1 and CDR2 are SQVTM and ANQGSEA. The CDR3 coding sequence is TGCAGCCCCCCCGGGGAGAGCTCCTACAATGAGCAGTTCTTC. Translated: CSPPGESSYNEQFF.

The J gene is TRBJ2-1, the V gene TRBV6-5; 8 bases match TRBD2. V shed 0 bases and J 7 bases; nucleotides not matched to a gene: 8. The CDR3 is 16 amino acids. The germline V gene encodes CDR1 MNHEY and CDR2 SVGAGI. This chain's CDR3 is CASSYSGLGKRNEQFF. The CDR3 region has the DNA TGTGCCAGCAGTTACTCGGGACTAGGAAAGAGGAATGAGCAGTTCTTC.

The J gene is TRBJ2-1, the V gene TRBV2; D is possibly TRBD2 (5 bases). Trimming removed 5 bases from V and 0 bases from J, with 11 bases in between. Germline-derived CDR1 and CDR2 are SNHLY and FYNNEI. The CDR3 loop spans 15 amino acids. The DNA for the CDR3 is TGTGCCAGCAGTTCGGACTTCCCCTCCTACAATGAGCAGTTCTTC. Protein: CASSSDFPSYNEQFF. Complete variable domain (other parts from reference TRBV2 and TRBJ2-1): EPEVTQTPSHQVTQMGQEVILRCVPISNHLYFYWYRQILGQKVEFLVSFYNNEISEKSEIFDDQFSVERPDGSNFTLKIRSTKLEDSAMYFCASSSDFPSYNEQFFGPGTRLTVL.

This clonotype was seen repeatedly, ten times or more. The rearrangement joins TRBV24-1 to TRBJ2-1; a possible D gene is TRBD1 (6 bases). With 4 bases removed from V and 0 bases from J, the gap between germline ends came to 12 bases. The CDR3 consists of 16 residues. Germline V gene lookup returns CDR1 KGHDR and CDR2 SFDVKD. CDR3 in DNA: TGTGCCACCAGTGACGCCGGGACACCCTCCTACAATGAGCAGTTCTTC. It is translated as CATSDAGTPSYNEQFF.

This clonotype was seen repeatedly, ten times or more. This chain uses TRBV29-1 with TRBJ2-3; 10 bases line up with TRBD2. The CDR3 is 16 amino acids. V lost 0 bases and J lost 3; bases outside the gene matches: 6. Germline CDR1 is SQVTM and CDR2 is ANQGSEA. The CDR3: CSVEEEPSGRTDTQYF. The CDR3 region has the DNA TGCAGCGTTGAAGAAGAGCCTAGCGGGAGAACAGATACGCAGTATTTT.

This clonotype is a singleton in its sample. J is TRBJ2-1 and V is TRBV6-5, with a weak D call TRBD2 (7 bases). Trimming took off 2 bases at V and 4 bases at J, with 15 bases between the two ends. CDR3 size: 16 residues. Germline lookup yields CDR1 MNHEY and CDR2 SVGAGI. The CDR3 DNA reads as TGTGCCAGCAGTTACCGGCGGGGGCGTTGGTACAATGAGCAGTTCTTC. It specifies CASSYRRGRWYNEQFF.

This clonotype was picked up a small number of times. This rearrangement joins TRBV20-1 to TRBJ1-2, with D perhaps TRBD1 (5 bases). CDR1 is DFQATT and CDR2 is SNEGSKA in the germline V gene (reference sequence). CDR3 size: 12 residues. V was trimmed by 2 bases and J by 2 bases, leaving 6 bases between them. CDR3 amino acids: CSARRDNYGYTF. The DNA for the CDR3 is TGCAGTGCTAGACGGGACAACTATGGCTACACCTTC.

The genes are TRBV25-1 and TRBJ2-1, with 8 nucleotides matching TRBD2. Germline trimming cut 1 base from V and 5 bases from J; bases unmatched to any gene: 4. Germline assignment: CDR1 MGHDK and CDR2 SYGVNS. CDR3 length: 15 residues. CDR3 in amino acids: CASSEWGSGNNEQFF. The CDR3 region has the DNA TGTGCCAGCAGTGAATGGGGTAGCGGGAACAATGAGCAGTTCTTC.

This clonotype was counted at least ten times. This sequence joins TRBV20-1 and TRBJ2-3, with D perhaps matching TRBD2 (5 bases). Trimming left V 3 bases short and J 2 bases short, with 6 bases between. CDR3 length: 12 residues. The germline CDR1 and CDR2 sequences are DFQATT and SNEGSKA (reference sequence). The CDR3 region is CSASGITDTQYF. The CDR3 coding sequence is TGCAGTGCTAGCGGGATCACAGATACGCAGTATTTT.

The chain links TRBV11-3 to TRBJ2-4; D might be TRBD1 (7 bases). The CDR3 covers 13 residues. Trimming stripped 5 bases from V and 12 bases from J, with 17 bases between. Germline lookup yields CDR1 SGHNT and CDR2 YENEEA. The CDR3 spells CASSPGQEGTQYF. The CDR3, as DNA: TGTGCCAGCAGCCCCGGACAGGAGGGGACTCAGTACTTC.

This clonotype was seen more than once but under ten times. The chain carries TRBV6-5 and TRBJ1-1, with D possibly being TRBD1 (6 bases). The germline V gene has CDR1 MNHEY and CDR2 SVGAGI. The CDR3 is made up of 18 amino acids. The V end lost 2 bases, the J end lost 1 base, and 20 bases lay between the germline ends. Here the CDR3 DNA reads TGTGCCAGCAGTTACACCAAAAGCCCAGGGGTAGGGAACACTGAAGCTTTCTTT. This encodes CASSYTKSPGVGNTEAFF.

In its sample, this clonotype was seen many times. The chain has TRBV29-1 and TRBJ2-1; either TRBD1 or TRBD2 may supply D (5 bases each). The CDR3 sequence is 13 residues long. CDR1 is SQVTM, CDR2 ANQGSEA, per germline. With 4 bases removed from V and 5 bases from J, the gap between germline ends came to 12 bases. CDR3 nucleotides: TGCAGCGTTGGAGAGACGGGGCACAATGAGCAGTTCTTC. This codes for CSVGETGHNEQFF.

V is TRBV25-1 and J is TRBJ1-5, with D hard to call. Germline-derived CDR1 and CDR2 are MGHDK and SYGVNS. The V end lost 3 bases, the J end lost 1 base, and 16 bases lay between the germline ends. The CDR3 contains 17 residues. The CDR3 region has the DNA TGTGCCAGCAGTGATCTACAGTCCTACCGGAGCAATCAGCCCCAGCATTTT. This sequence encodes CASSDLQSYRSNQPQHF.

This clonotype was counted many times. The V gene is TRBV29-1, the J gene TRBJ2-3; D unclear. Trimming took off 4 bases at V and 10 bases at J, with 15 bases between the two ends. This CDR3 has 12 amino acids. Germline V gene sequence: CDR1 SQVTM, CDR2 ANQGSEA. The DNA of the CDR3 is TGCAGCGTTGGCTTAGAACTGAGCGCGCAGTATTTT. It specifies CSVGLELSAQYF.

The J gene is TRBJ2-5, the V gene TRBV7-9, with a weak D call TRBD2 (6 bases). Trimming removed 4 bases from V and 5 bases from J, with 14 bases in between. This CDR3 spans 14 amino acids. The germline gives CDR1 SEHNR, CDR2 FQNEAQ (reference sequence). The CDR3 DNA reads as TGTGCCAGCAGCTCGACTAGTGTTTCGGAGACCCAGTACTTC. As protein: CASSSTSVSETQYF.

This clonotype was seen at least ten times. The chain has TRBV12-3 or TRBV12-4 and TRBJ1-1; D remains ambiguous. V lost 1 base, J lost 5 bases, and 8 bases lay in between. The CDR3 contains 13 residues. CDR3 sequence (DNA): TGTGCCAGCAGTTTAGGCGGGCAAACTGAAGCTTTCTTT. Translating gives CASSLGGQTEAFF.

This clonotype was seen many times. The chain combines TRBV10-2 with TRBJ2-4; 7 bases are shared with TRBD2. Germline V CDR1 and CDR2: WSHSY, SAAADI. The CDR3 extends over 13 amino acids. V shed 9 bases and J 2 bases; nucleotides not matched to a gene: 4. CDR3 coding DNA: TGCGCCAGTATAGCGGGTTCCAAAAACATTCAGTACTTC. Translating it yields CASIAGSKNIQYF.

This clonotype was seen only once. The rearrangement links TRBV6-5 to TRBJ2-3; TRBD1 or TRBD2 may be the D gene (5 bases each). There are 16 residues in the CDR3. The V end was cut by 2 bases, the J end by 1 base, with 13 bases between. CDR1 and CDR2 (germline): MNHEY, SVGAGI. The CDR3 DNA follows: TGTGCCAGCAGTTACCTAGTATTGGGGGGCACAGATACGCAGTATTTT. As protein: CASSYLVLGGTDTQYF.

This chain links TRBV2 with TRBJ2-1; D is uncertain. Trimming cost V 1 base and J 0 bases, with 4 bases left between them. Germline CDR1 reads SNHLY; CDR2 reads FYNNEI. The length of the CDR3 is 14 residues. The CDR3 spells CASSEGASYNEQFF. Here the CDR3 DNA reads TGTGCCAGCAGTGAAGGAGCCTCCTACAATGAGCAGTTCTTC.